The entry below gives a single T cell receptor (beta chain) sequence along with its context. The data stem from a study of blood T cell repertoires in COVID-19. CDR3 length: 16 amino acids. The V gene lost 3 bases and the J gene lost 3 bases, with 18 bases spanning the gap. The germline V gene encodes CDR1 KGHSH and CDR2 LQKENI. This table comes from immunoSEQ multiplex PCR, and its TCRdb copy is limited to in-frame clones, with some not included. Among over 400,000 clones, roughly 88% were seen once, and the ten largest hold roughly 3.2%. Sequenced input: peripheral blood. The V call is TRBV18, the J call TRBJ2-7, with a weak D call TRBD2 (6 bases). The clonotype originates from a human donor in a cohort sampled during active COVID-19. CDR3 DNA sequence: TGTGCCAGCTCACCCTATCGGGTACAGCGGGTCTACGAGCAGTACTTC. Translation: CASSPYRVQRVYEQYF.